This TCR beta chain is from a study of T cells in Graves' hyperthyroidism and ophthalmopathy. On this clonotype itself: The target antigen is unknown.

The CDR3 regions of TCR beta were amplified from RNA transcripts. TCR CDR3 regions were first amplified by RT-PCR with HTBI primers. Using its own MiXCR run on the multiplex PCR reads, TCRdb lists one record per CDR3 protein. The sample yields more than 350,000 distinct CDR3 sequences, about a sixth seen once. Broader study findings: Within blood appeared most thyroid clonotypes that had expanded above 0.001. Stable hyperthyroidism was separated from ophthalmopathy by a model based on 13 V-J features.

Thyroid ultrasound and orbital computed tomography, with clinical symptoms and serum thyroxine and TRAb, informed diagnoses. Any symptoms of ophthalmopathy came after the first hyperthyroidism diagnosis, from which the blood sample dates. This TCR was recovered from a woman in her twenties or thirties with Graves' hyperthyroidism that later progressed to Graves' ophthalmopathy. The sample comprised blood.

In DNA, the CDR3 is TGTGCCAGCAGTGACACGGGGGGGGAGCAGTTCTTC. Its protein is CASSDTGGEQFF. J is TRBJ2-1 and V is TRBV2, with 8 bases that match TRBD2. The CDR3 loop spans 12 amino acids. Trimming cost V 3 bases and J 10 bases; bases outside gene matches: 2. Per the germline V gene, CDR1 is SNHLY and CDR2 is FYNNEI.